This TCR beta chain was captured by sequencing in a study of blood T cell repertoires in COVID-19. Whole-study context: Samples taken during acute and convalescent COVID-19 were collected in the United States, Italy and Spain. PBMCs, B-cell-depleted T cells, or T cells were the source of the cDNA or gDNA that made up the material.

Trimming left V 5 bases short and J 4 bases short, with 9 bases between. The CDR3 totals 12 residues. Looked up from germline, CDR1 is SQVTM and CDR2 is ANQGSEA. Per the original data handling: By means of reference gene primer amplification, nucleated cell counts were estimated. Assay used: immunoSEQ multiplex PCR; TCRdb lists only in-frame clones, some missing. The DNA was the basis for D and trimming; V, J and clone size are from that table. The table shows some 13,000 clones, with approximately 86% occurring only once. Sequencing used peripheral blood. This clonotype was obtained from a man older than 75 with acute or convalescent COVID-19. J is TRBJ1-3 and V is TRBV29-1; D uncertain. In DNA, the CDR3 is TGCAGCGTTCAGGATCCCGGAAACACCATATATTTT. It is translated as CSVQDPGNTIYF.